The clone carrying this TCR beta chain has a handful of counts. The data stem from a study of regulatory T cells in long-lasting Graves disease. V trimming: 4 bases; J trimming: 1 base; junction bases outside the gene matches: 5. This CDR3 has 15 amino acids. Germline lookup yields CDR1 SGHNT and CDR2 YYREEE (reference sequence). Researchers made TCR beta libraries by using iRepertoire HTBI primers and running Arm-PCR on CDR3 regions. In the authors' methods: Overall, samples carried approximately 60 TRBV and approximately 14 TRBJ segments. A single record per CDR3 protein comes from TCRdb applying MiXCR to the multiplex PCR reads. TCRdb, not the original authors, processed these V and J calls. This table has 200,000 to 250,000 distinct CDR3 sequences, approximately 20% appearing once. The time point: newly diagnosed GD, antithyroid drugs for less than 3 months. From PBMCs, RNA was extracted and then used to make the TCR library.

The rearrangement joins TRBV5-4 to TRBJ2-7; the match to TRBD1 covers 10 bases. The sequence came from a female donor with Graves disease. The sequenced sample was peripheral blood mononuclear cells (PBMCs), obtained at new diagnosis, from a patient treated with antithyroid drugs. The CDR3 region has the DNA TGTGCCAGCAGCCTGACAGGGGGCCATTCCTACGAGCAGTACTTC. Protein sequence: CASSLTGGHSYEQYF.